The next 19 T cell receptor beta chains were all read from a single sample in a study of CD8 T cells in Susac syndrome. Reverse transcription of roughly 0.5 to 1 ug RNA was performed with random hexamers. TCRdb re-analysed the immunoSEQ multiplex PCR reads in MiXCR, keeping a single row per CDR3 protein. The data contain around 170,000 distinct CDR3 sequences, around 95% of them singletons. Material for sequencing was CD8+ T cells from PBMCs. The source is a human donor with Susac syndrome.

The CDR3 DNA reads as TGCGCCAGCAGCCATTTCCCGGGGGGACTAGCGGACCAAGAGACCCAGTACTTC. This gives the protein CASSHFPGGLADQETQYF. The chain has TRBV4-1 and TRBJ2-5, with 11 bases matching TRBD2. The CDR3 is 18 residues long. The germline V gene has CDR1 MGHRA and CDR2 YSYEKL. Trimming took 3 bases from V and 0 from J; bases not matched to a gene: 9.

The chain carries TRBV7-2 and TRBJ1-1; tentatively, D is TRBD1 (6 bases). The CDR3 totals 16 residues. The V gene lost 3 bases and the J gene lost 0 bases, with 14 bases spanning the gap. CDR1 and CDR2 from the germline V gene are SGHTA and FQGNSA. This CDR3 reads CASSFRGERLNTEAFF. The CDR3 nucleotides are TGTGCCAGCAGCTTTAGGGGGGAGAGGCTGAACACTGAAGCTTTCTTT.

The rearrangement links TRBV7-3 to TRBJ2-7; possible D gene TRBD1, 6 bases. This CDR3 has 15 residues. V was shortened by 5 bases and J by 0 bases, with 14 bases between the two germline ends. The germline V gene has CDR1 SGHTA and CDR2 FQGTGA. The DNA for the CDR3 is TGTGCCAGCAGCCTCAGTGGGGGCAGCTCCTACGAGCAGTACTTC. Translating it yields CASSLSGGSSYEQYF. Complete variable domain (other parts from reference TRBV7-3 and TRBJ2-7): GAGVSQTPSNKVTEKGKYVELRCDPISGHTALYWYRQSLGQGPEFLIYFQGTGAADDSGLPNDRFFAVRPEGSVSTLKIQRTERGDSAVYLCASSLSGGSSYEQYFGPGTRLTVT.

The chain links TRBV5-1 to TRBJ2-5, with a possible D match to TRBD1 (6 bases). The germline CDR1 and CDR2 sequences are SGHRS and YFSETQ. The CDR3 covers 15 residues. Deletions cut 1 base from V and 5 bases from J, with 15 bases between. CDR3 DNA: TGCGCCAGCAGCTTGACAACAGGGCAATTGGAGACCCAGTACTTC. It translates to CASSLTTGQLETQYF.

A note on this clonotype: One junction end disagrees with the germline gene, perhaps due to a read error. The chain uses TRBV15 and TRBJ2-1; 9 bases align to TRBD2. Germline CDR1 is LNHNV and CDR2 is YYDKDF (reference sequence). The CDR3 runs to 16 residues. CDR3 amino acids: CATRRDLSGGNNEQFF. The CDR3 nucleotides are TGTGCCACCAGAAGAGATCTTAGCGGGGGAAACAATGAGCAGTTCTTC. The full variable domain, with the rest looked up from reference TRBV15 and TRBJ2-1, is DAMVIQNPRYQVTQFGKPVTLSCSQTLNHNVMYWYQQKSSQAPKLLFHYYDKDFNNEADTPDNFQSRRPNTSFCFLDIRSPGLGDTAMYLCATRRDLSGGNNEQFFGPGTRLTVL.

The chain combines TRBV3-1 with TRBJ2-1, with 11 bases identical to TRBD2. The germline gives CDR1 LGHDT, CDR2 YNNKEL (reference sequence). Unmatched junction bases numbered 8, after V lost 5 bases and J lost 8 bases. The CDR3 consists of 15 residues. The CDR3 sequence is CASSSGTSGEDEQFF. CDR3 coding DNA: TGTGCCAGCAGCTCCGGGACTAGCGGTGAAGATGAGCAGTTCTTC.

The chain is built from TRBV29-1 and TRBJ2-7, with D hard to call. CDR1 is SQVTM and CDR2 is ANQGSEA in the germline V gene. V lost 4 bases and J lost 1, with 11 bases in between. This CDR3 is built from 13 residues. The CDR3 DNA is TGCAGCGTTGTGTGGGGAAATTCCTACGAGCAGTACTTC. It specifies CSVVWGNSYEQYF.

This chain uses TRBV7-3 with TRBJ2-1; 7 nucleotides agree with TRBD2. Losses at the gene ends were 3 bases for V and 1 base for J; bases not matched to a gene: 6. The germline V gene encodes CDR1 SGHTA and CDR2 FQGTGA. This CDR3 comprises 16 residues. CDR3 nucleotides: TGTGCCAGCAGCTTTGCGGGAGTGGAGTCCTACAATGAGCAGTTCTTC. Its translation is CASSFAGVESYNEQFF.

V is TRBV12-3 or TRBV12-4 and J is TRBJ1-6; TRBD1 matches at 7 bases. With V trimmed by 7 bases and J by 3 bases, 6 bases remained unmatched. This CDR3 has 15 residues. CDR3 amino acids: CASNRQGLYNSPLHF. The CDR3 nucleotides read TGTGCCAGCAATCGACAGGGCCTCTATAATTCACCCCTCCACTTT.

This clonotype appeared once. V and J are TRBV25-1 and TRBJ2-7, with 8 bases that match TRBD2. This CDR3 spans 14 amino acids. CDR1 and CDR2 from the germline V gene are MGHDK and SYGVNS. Trimming cost V 9 bases and J 0 bases; bases outside gene matches: 7. CDR3 amino acids: CASSWGTSSYEQYF. The CDR3 bases are TGTGCCAGTTCTTGGGGGACTAGCTCCTACGAGCAGTACTTC.

The chain has TRBV20-1 and TRBJ2-1, with TRBD1 matching 7 bases. The CDR3 runs to 15 residues. With V trimmed by 1 base and J by 5 bases, 8 bases remained unmatched. Germline V gene data show CDR1 as DFQATT and CDR2 as SNEGSKA (reference sequence). The CDR3 spells CSARVKGASHNEQFF. In nucleotides, the CDR3 is TGCAGTGCTAGAGTCAAGGGGGCTTCCCACAATGAGCAGTTCTTC.

This chain connects TRBV4-1 to TRBJ1-5, with unresolved D. V was clipped by 2 bases and J by 3 bases, with 11 bases between them. The CDR3 extends over 15 amino acids. Germline CDR1 and CDR2: MGHRA and YSYEKL. CDR3 DNA: TGCGCCAGCAGCCAAAATGGTTGGGACAATCAGCCCCAGCATTTT. Its protein product is CASSQNGWDNQPQHF.

V is TRBV27 and J is TRBJ2-3, with D perhaps assigned TRBD1 or TRBD2 (5 bases each). The CDR3 is made up of 14 amino acids. The V gene lost 7 bases and the J gene lost 6 bases, with 17 bases spanning the gap. Germline values: CDR1 MNHEY, CDR2 SMNVEV (reference sequence). The CDR3 region has the DNA TGTGCCAGCACCGATTGGGGGAAGACGGATACGCAGTATTTT. Translated: CASTDWGKTDTQYF.

The chain combines TRBV4-1 with TRBJ2-2; maybe TRBD2 (6 bases). Germline V gives CDR1 MGHRA, CDR2 YSYEKL. The V gene lost 4 bases and the J gene lost 8 bases, with 14 bases spanning the gap. The CDR3 length is 14 residues. CDR3 in amino acids: CASSPTGGMGELFF. The CDR3 coding sequence is TGCGCCAGCAGCCCTACCGGGGGAATGGGGGAGCTGTTTTTT.

J is TRBJ2-7 and V is TRBV6-1; D remains ambiguous. CDR3 length: 15 amino acids. Germline V CDR1 and CDR2: MNHNS, SASEGT. Trimming took off 7 bases at V and 2 bases at J, with 18 bases between the two ends. CDR3 DNA: TGTGCCAGCAACCCTGGCACTGTGGTTACCTACGAGCAGTACTTC. This translates into CASNPGTVVTYEQYF.

The chain employs TRBV12-3 or TRBV12-4 and TRBJ1-1; a possible D gene is TRBD1 (6 bases). Trimming stripped 4 bases from V and 2 bases from J, with 11 bases between. CDR3 length equals 14 residues. CDR3 in DNA: TGTGCCAGCAGTTCCTGGACAGTAAACACTGAAGCTTTCTTT. Amino acids: CASSSWTVNTEAFF.

This chain connects TRBV5-6 to TRBJ2-5; D might be TRBD2 (6 bases). V was clipped by 4 bases and J by 1 base, with 11 bases between them. Per germline, CDR1 SGHDT and CDR2 YYEEEE. The CDR3 loop spans 14 amino acids. The CDR3 loop reads CASSPAGSQETQYF. In nucleotides, the CDR3 is TGTGCCAGCAGCCCCGCGGGAAGCCAAGAGACCCAGTACTTC.

The J gene is TRBJ1-5, the V gene TRBV30; no definite D call. The V gene lost 2 bases and the J gene lost 6 bases, with 11 bases spanning the gap. The CDR3 length is 13 residues. Germline loops: CDR1 GTSNPN, CDR2 SVGIG (reference sequence). CDR3 DNA: TGTGCCTGGAGTATGAGTCGGATTCAGCCCCAGCATTTT. Amino acid sequence: CAWSMSRIQPQHF.

This clonotype appeared once. The chain is built from TRBV7-9 and TRBJ2-1; D not certain. The CDR3 loop spans 14 amino acids. V was shortened by 3 bases and J by 0 bases, with 6 bases between the two germline ends. The germline V gene encodes CDR1 SEHNR and CDR2 FQNEAQ (reference sequence). The CDR3 is CASSFPSSYNEQFF. The CDR3 DNA reads TGTGCCAGCAGCTTCCCGAGCTCCTACAATGAGCAGTTCTTC.